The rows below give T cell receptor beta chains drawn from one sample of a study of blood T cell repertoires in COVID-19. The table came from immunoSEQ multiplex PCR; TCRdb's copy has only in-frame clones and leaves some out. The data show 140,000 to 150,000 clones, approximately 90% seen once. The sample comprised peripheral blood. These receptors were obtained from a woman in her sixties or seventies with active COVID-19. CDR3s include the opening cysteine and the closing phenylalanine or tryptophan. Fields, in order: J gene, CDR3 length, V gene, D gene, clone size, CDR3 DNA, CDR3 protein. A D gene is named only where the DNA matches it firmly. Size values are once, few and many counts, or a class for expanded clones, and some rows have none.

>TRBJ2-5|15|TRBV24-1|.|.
TGTGCCACCAGTGATTTGACAGGTAGTCGAGAGACCCAGTACTTC
CATSDLTGSRETQYF
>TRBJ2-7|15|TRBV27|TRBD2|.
TGTGCCAGCAGACCCGGGACTAGCGGTACCTACGAGCAGTACTTC
CASRPGTSGTYEQYF
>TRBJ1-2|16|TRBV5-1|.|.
TGCGCCAGCAGCTTAGGGAGCGACTTAGCTAACTATGGCTACACCTTC
CASSLGSDLANYGYTF
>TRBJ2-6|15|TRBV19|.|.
TGTGCCAGTAGTCACCAGGGGTCCGGGGCCAACGTCCTGACTTTC
CASSHQGSGANVLTF
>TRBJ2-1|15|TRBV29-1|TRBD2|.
TGCAGCGTTGGGTGGCTAGCGGGAGCTTTGGGTGAGCAGTTCTTC
CSVGWLAGALGEQFF
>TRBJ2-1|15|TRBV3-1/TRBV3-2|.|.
TGTGCCAGCAGCCAAGGAAGTGAGAGCTTCAATGAGCAGTTCTTC
CASSQGSESFNEQFF
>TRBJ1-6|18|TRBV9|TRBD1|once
TGTGCCAGCAGCACCCAACCGGGACAGTTTTCCCATAATTCACCCCTCCACTTT
CASSTQPGQFSHNSPLHF
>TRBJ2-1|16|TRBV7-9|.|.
TGTGCCAGCAGCCCAGCCCAGGGGAGCTCCTACAATGAGCAGTTCTTC
CASSPAQGSSYNEQFF
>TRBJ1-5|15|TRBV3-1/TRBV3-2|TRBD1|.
TGTGCCAGCAGCCAGAACAGGGGAAGCAATCAGCCCCAGCATTTT
CASSQNRGSNQPQHF
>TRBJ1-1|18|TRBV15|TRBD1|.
TGTGCCACCAGCAGAGACCCCCGACAGGGGGCTGGGAACACTGAAGCTTTCTTT
CATSRDPRQGAGNTEAFF
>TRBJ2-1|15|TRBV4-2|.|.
TGTGCCAGCAGCCAAGTAGCAGACAGTCAAAATGAGCAGTTCTTC
CASSQVADSQNEQFF
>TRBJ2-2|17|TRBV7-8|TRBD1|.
TGTGCCAGCAGCTTAGCATTGGGACAGGGCCGGGCCGGGGAGCTGTTTTTT
CASSLALGQGRAGELFF
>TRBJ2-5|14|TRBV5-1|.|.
TGCGCCAGCAGCTCCCGACAGGGAGGAGAGACCCAGTACTTC
CASSSRQGGETQYF
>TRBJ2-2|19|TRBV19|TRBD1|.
TGTGCCAGTAGTATGGCCCCGTGGACAGGGTGGAAAAACACCGGGGAGCTGTTTTTT
CASSMAPWTGWKNTGELFF
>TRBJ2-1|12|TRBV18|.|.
TGTGCCAGCTCACAACAAGGGGGTGAGCAGTTCTTC
CASSQQGGEQFF
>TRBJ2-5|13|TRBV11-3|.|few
TGTGCCAGCAGCTTATCAGGGCAGGAGACCCAGTACTTC
CASSLSGQETQYF
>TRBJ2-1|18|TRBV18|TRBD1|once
TGTGCCAGTCCCCGGGACAGGGGACCCCCGAGCTCCTACAATGAGCAGTTCTTC
CASPRDRGPPSSYNEQFF
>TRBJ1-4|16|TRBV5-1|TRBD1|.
TGCGCCAGCAGCAACGGGACAGGGGCTCGTGGGGAAAAACTGTTTTTT
CASSNGTGARGEKLFF
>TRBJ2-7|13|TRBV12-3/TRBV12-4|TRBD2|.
TGTGCCAGCAGTTTTGATACTCGGCGGACTAGGACTTTC
CASSFDTRRTRTF
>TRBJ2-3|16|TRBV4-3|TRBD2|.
TGCGCCAGCAGTCGAACTAGCGGAGGCGGCACAGATACGCAGTATTTT
CASSRTSGGGTDTQYF
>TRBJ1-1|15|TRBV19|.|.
TGTGCCAGTAGTATCTCCCTTCAGATGAACACTGAAGCTTTCTTT
CASSISLQMNTEAFF
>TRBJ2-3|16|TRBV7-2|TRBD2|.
TGTGCCAGCAGCTTCGCTAGCGGGAGGGGGACAGATACGCAGTATTTT
CASSFASGRGTDTQYF
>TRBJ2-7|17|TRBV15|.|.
TGTGCCACCAGCAGAGCCCCGTGGGTAGGGGGGGACTACGAGCAGTACTTC
CATSRAPWVGGDYEQYF
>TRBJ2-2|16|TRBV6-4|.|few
TGTGCCAGCAGTGACAGCGGAAACTTGGACACCGGGGAGCTGTTTTTT
CASSDSGNLDTGELFF
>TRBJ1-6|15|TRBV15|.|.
TGTGCCACCAGCAGAGAGAGGTTTTCGAATTCACCCCTCCACTTT
CATSRERFSNSPLHF
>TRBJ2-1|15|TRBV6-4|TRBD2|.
TGTGCCAGCAGTGACGGGGCGGTTCAGACTAGCCCACAGTTCTTC
CASSDGAVQTSPQFF
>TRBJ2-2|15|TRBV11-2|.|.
TGTGCCAGCAGCTTAGCTAGCGCGGCCGCCGGGGAGCTGTTTTTT
CASSLASAAAGELFF
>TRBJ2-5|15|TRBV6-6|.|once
TGTGCCAGCAGTTACATTAGGGCGGGTCAAGAGACCCAGTACTTC
CASSYIRAGQETQYF
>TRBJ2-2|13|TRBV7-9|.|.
TGTGCCAGCAGCTTATCCCTCACCGGGGAGCTGTTTTTT
CASSLSLTGELFF
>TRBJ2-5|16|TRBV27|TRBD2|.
TGTGCCAGCAGGTCCCCTAGCGGGAGGGCCTCGGAGACCCAGTACTTC
CASRSPSGRASETQYF
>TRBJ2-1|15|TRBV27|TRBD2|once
TGTGCCAGCAGTTTACTAGCGGGGCTATACAATGAGCAGTTCTTC
CASSLLAGLYNEQFF
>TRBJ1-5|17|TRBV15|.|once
TGTGCCACCAGCAGAGTTCAGGGACTATATAGCAATCAGCCCCAGCATTTT
CATSRVQGLYSNQPQHF
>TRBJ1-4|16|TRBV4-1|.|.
TGCGCCAGCAGCCAAATTACAGGGCACACTAATGAAAAACTGTTTTTT
CASSQITGHTNEKLFF
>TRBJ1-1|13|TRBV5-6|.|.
TGTGCCAGCAGCTTGGCCGGGTTCACTGAAGCTTTCTTT
CASSLAGFTEAFF
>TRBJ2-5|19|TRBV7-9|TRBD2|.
TGTGCCAGCAGCTTAGGAGGGAGCGGGGACGTACTAGGACAAGAGACCCAGTACTTC
CASSLGGSGDVLGQETQYF
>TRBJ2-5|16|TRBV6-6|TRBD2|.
TGTGCCAGCAGACCCGGACTAGCGGGAAGGGGGGAGACCCAGTACTTC
CASRPGLAGRGETQYF
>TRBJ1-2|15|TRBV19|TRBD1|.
TGTGCCAGTAGTCTTACCGGGACAGGGTCCTATGGCTACACCTTC
CASSLTGTGSYGYTF
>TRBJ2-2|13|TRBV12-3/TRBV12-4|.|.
TGTGCCAGCAGTTTACTCGGGACCGGGGAGCTGTTTTTT
CASSLLGTGELFF
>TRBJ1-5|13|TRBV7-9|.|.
TGTGCCAGCAGCACAGAAAGCAATCAGCCCCAGCATTTT
CASSTESNQPQHF
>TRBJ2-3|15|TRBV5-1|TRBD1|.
TGCGCCAGCAGCCCCAGGACAGGGAGCACAGATACGCAGTATTTT
CASSPRTGSTDTQYF
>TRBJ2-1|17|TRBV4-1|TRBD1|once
TGCGCCAGCAGCCAAGCTGTCCGGGACAGGGCTTACAATGAGCAGTTCTTC
CASSQAVRDRAYNEQFF
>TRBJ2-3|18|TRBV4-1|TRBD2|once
TGCGCCAGCAGCCAAGTTACCCTCGGAGCGGGGGGAGGGGATACGCAGTATTTT
CASSQVTLGAGGGDTQYF
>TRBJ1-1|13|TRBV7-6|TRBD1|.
TGTGCCAGCAGCTCGACAGGGCGCACTGAAGCTTTCTTT
CASSSTGRTEAFF
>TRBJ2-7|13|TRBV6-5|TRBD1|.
TGTGCCAGCAGTTGGGACAGCGCCTACGAGCAGTACTTC
CASSWDSAYEQYF
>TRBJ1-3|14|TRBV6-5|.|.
TGTGCCAGCAATGGGGCCGTCTCTGGAAACACCATATATTTT
CASNGAVSGNTIYF
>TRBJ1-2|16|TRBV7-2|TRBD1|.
TGTGCCAGCAGCAGGACAGGGGGCGGAAATAACTATGGCTACACCTTC
CASSRTGGGNNYGYTF
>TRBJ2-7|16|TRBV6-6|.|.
TGTGCCAGCAGTTATTCGACAGGCCCCCGGCCCTACGAGCAGTACTTC
CASSYSTGPRPYEQYF
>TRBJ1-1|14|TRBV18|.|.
TGTGCCAGCTCACCAGGACTAGGGAACACTGAAGCTTTCTTT
CASSPGLGNTEAFF
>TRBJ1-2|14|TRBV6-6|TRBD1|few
TGTGCCAGCAGTCCCCCACAGGGGGAGGGTGGCTACACCTTC
CASSPPQGEGGYTF